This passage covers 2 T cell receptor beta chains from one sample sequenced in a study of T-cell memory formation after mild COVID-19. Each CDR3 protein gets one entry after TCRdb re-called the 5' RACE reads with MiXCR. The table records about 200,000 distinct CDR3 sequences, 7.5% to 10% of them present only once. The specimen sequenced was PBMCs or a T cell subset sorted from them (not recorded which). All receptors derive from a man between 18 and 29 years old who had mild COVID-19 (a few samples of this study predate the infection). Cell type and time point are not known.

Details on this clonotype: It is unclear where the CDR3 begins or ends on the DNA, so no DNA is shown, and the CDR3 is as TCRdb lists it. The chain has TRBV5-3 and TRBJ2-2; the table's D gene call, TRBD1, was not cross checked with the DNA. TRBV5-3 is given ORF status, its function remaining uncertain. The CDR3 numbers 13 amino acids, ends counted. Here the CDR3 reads CARSLRGPGSCFF.

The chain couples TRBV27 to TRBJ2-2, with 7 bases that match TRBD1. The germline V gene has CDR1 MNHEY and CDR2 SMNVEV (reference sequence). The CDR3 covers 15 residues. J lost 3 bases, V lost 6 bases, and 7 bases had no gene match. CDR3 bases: TGTGCCAGCAGACAGACAGGGTCGGACACCGGGGAGCTGTTTTTT. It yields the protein CASRQTGSDTGELFF.